This TCR beta chain comes out of a study of T cell changes during pregnancy in multiple sclerosis. TCRdb's copy holds only in-frame clones and misses some; the assay was immunoSEQ multiplex PCR. The sample has over 70,000 clones, 75% to 95% seen once. V gave up 1 base and J gave up 2 bases, with 6 bases separating them. CDR1 is SEHNR and CDR2 is FQNEAQ in the germline V gene (reference sequence). The CDR3 runs 14 residues. The receptor comes from a female donor in good health, enrolled as a control in a pregnancy study. The V gene is TRBV7-9, the J gene TRBJ1-3, with D tentatively TRBD1 (6 bases). Sequenced material: peripheral blood, taken in the first trimester of pregnancy. CDR3 loop: CASSLGQAGNTIYF. The CDR3 nucleotides are TGTGCCAGCAGCTTAGGACAGGCTGGAAACACCATATATTTT.